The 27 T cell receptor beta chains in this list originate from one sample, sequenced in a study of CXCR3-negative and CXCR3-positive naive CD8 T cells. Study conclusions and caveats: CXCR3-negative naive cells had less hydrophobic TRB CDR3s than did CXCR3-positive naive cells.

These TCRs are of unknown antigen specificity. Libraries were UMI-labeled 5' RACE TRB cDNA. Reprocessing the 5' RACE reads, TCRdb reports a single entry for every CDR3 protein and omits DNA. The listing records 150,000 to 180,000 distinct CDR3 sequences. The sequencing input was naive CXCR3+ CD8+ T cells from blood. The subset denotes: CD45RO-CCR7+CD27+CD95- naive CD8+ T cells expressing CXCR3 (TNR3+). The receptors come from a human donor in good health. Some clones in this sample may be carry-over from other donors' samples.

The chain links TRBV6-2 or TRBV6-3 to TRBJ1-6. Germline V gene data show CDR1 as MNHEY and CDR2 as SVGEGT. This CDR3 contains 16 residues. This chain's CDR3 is CASSYQTGLDNSPLHF.

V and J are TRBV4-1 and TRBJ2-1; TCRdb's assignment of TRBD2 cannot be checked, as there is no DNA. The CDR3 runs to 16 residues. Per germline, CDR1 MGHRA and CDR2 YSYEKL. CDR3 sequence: CASSQDASASYNEQFF.

The CDR3 is CASSLGFLDTEAFF. The J gene is TRBJ1-1, the V gene TRBV5-5. The CDR3 covers 14 residues. From germline, CDR1 is SGHKS and CDR2 YYEKEE (reference sequence).

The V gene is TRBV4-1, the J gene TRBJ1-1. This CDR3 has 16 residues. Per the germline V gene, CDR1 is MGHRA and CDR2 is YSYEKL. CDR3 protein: CASSQVATVANTEAFF.

CDR3 protein: CASRPGTGGGEQYF. The chain joins TRBV6-1 to TRBJ2-7; the TRBD1 assignment by TCRdb is unverifiable without DNA. Germline CDR1 and CDR2: MNHNS and SASEGT. The CDR3 is 14 residues long.

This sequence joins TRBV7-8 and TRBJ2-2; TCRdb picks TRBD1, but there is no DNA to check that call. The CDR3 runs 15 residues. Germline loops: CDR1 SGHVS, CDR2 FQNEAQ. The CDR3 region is CASSLSRGNTGELFF.

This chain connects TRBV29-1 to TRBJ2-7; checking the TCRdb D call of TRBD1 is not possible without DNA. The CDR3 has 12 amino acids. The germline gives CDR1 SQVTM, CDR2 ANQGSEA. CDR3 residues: CSVVGSGPVKYF.

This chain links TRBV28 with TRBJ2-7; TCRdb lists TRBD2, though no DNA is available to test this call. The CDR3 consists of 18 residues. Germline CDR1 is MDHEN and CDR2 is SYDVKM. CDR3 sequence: CASSLRGLAGGFSYEQYF. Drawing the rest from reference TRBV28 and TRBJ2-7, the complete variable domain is DVKVTQSSRYLVKRTGEKVFLECVQDMDHENMFWYRQDPGLGLRLIYFSYDVKMKEKGDIPEGYSVSREKKERFSLILESASTNQTSMYLCASSLRGLAGGFSYEQYFGPGTRLTVT.

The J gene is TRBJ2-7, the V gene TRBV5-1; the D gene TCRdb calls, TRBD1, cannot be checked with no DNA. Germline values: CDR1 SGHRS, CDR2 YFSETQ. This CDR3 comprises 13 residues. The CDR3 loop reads CASSRDRTYEQYF.

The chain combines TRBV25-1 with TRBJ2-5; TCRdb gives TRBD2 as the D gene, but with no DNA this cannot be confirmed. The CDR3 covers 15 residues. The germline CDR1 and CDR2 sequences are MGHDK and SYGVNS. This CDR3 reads CASSGTSGSQETQYF.

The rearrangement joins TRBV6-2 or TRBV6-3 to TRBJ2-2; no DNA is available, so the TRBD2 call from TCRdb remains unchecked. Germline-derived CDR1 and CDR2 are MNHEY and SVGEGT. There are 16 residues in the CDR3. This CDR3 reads CASRGDGLAVGGELFF.

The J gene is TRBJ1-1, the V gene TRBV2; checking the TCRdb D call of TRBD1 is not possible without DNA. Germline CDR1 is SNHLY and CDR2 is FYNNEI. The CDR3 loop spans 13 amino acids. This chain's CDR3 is CASSGPGNTEAFF.

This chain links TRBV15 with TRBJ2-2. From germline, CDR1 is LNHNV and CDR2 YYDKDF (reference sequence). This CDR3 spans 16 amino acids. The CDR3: CATSRDREMRPGELFF.

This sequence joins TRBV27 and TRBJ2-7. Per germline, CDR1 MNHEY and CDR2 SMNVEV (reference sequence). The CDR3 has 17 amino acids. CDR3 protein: CASSLKRQAGGSYEQYF.

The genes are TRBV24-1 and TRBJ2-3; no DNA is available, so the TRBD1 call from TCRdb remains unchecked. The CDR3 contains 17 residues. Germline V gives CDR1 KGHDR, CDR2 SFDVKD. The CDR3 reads CATSDLRTVGNTDTQYF.

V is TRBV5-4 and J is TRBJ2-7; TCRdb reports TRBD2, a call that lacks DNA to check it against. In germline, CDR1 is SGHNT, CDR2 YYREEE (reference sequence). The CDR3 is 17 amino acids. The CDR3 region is CASSLTFLAGGFAEQYF.

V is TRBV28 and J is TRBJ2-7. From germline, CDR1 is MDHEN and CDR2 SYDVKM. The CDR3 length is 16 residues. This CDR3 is CASSTNIGQGVLEQYF.

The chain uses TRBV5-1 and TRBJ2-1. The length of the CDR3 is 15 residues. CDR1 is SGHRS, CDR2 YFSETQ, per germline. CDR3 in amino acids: CASSLTATLRDEQFF. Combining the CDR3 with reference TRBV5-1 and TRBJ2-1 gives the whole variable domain KAGVTQTPRYLIKTRGQQVTLSCSPISGHRSVSWYQQTPGQGLQFLFEYFSETQRNKGNFPGRFSGRQFSNSRSEMNVSTLELGDSALYLCASSLTATLRDEQFFGPGTRLTVL.

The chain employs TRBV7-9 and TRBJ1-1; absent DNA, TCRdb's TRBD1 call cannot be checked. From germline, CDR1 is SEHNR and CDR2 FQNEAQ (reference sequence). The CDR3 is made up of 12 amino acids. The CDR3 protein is CASSVRGAEAFF. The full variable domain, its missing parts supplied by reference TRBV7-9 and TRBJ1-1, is DTGVSQNPRHKITKRGQNVTFRCDPISEHNRLYWYRQTLGQGPEFLTYFQNEAQLEKSRLLSDRFSAERPKGSFSTLEIQRTEQGDSAMYLCASSVRGAEAFFGQGTRLTVV.

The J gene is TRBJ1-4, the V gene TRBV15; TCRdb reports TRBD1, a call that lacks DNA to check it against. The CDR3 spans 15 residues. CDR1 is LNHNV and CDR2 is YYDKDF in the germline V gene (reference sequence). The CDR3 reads CATSRTQGGNEKLFF.

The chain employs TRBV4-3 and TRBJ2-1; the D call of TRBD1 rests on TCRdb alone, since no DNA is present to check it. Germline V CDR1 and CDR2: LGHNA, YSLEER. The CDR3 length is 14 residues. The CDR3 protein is CASSQDGGSWEQFF.

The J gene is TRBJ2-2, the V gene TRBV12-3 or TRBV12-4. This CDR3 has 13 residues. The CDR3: CASSLGVTGELFF.

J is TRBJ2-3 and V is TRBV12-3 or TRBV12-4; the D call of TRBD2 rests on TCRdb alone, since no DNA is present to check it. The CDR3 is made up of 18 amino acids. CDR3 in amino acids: CASSFFLTSGSVADTQYF.

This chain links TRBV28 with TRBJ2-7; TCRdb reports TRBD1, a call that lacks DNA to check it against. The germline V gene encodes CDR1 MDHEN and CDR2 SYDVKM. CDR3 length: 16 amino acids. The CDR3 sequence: CASSGEGGPLRGEQYF. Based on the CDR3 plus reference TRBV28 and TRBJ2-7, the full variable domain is DVKVTQSSRYLVKRTGEKVFLECVQDMDHENMFWYRQDPGLGLRLIYFSYDVKMKEKGDIPEGYSVSREKKERFSLILESASTNQTSMYLCASSGEGGPLRGEQYFGPGTRLTVT.

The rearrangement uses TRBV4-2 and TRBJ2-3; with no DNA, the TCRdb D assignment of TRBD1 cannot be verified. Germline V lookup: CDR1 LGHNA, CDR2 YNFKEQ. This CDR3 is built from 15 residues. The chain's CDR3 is CASIQSRDGPDTQYF.

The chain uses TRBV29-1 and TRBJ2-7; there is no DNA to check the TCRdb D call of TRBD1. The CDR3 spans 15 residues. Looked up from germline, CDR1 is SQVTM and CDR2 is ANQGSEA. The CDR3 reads CSVEDWGQGSYEQYF.

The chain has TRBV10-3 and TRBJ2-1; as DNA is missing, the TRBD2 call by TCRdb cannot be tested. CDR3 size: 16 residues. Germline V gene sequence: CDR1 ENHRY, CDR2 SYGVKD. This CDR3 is CAISESGGRGYNEQFF.